These 32 T cell receptor beta chains share one sample of origin, sequenced in a study of CXCR3-negative and CXCR3-positive naive CD8 T cells. cDNA libraries for TRB were generated by 5' RACE incorporating UMI labels. TCRdb reprocessed the 5' RACE reads and reports one entry per CDR3 protein, with no DNA. The table lists around 110,000 distinct CDR3 sequences. Broader study findings: The study found more hydrophobic TRB CDR3s in CXCR3-positive naive cells than in CXCR3-negative naive cells.

No antigen has been identified for these receptors. The material sequenced was naive CXCR3+ CD8+ T cells from blood. Subset described: CD45RO-CCR7+CD27+CD95- naive CD8+ T cells expressing CXCR3 (TNR3+). The origin of the receptors is a human donor in good health. Some clones in this sample may be carry-over from other donors' samples.

The rearrangement links TRBV7-2 to TRBJ1-2; the D gene TCRdb calls, TRBD1, cannot be checked with no DNA. The CDR3 is made up of 14 amino acids. In germline, CDR1 is SGHTA, CDR2 FQGNSA. This CDR3 reads CACSFPTGDYGYTF. Variable domain in full (rest from reference TRBV7-2 and TRBJ1-2): GAGVSQSPSNKVTEKGKDVELRCDPISGHTALYWYRQSLGQGLEFLIYFQGNSAPDKSGLPSDRFSAERTGGSVSTLTIQRTQQEDSAVYLCACSFPTGDYGYTFGSGTRLTVV.

The J gene is TRBJ2-1, the V gene TRBV14; the TRBD2 assignment by TCRdb is unverifiable without DNA. This CDR3 comprises 15 residues. Germline loops: CDR1 SGHDN, CDR2 FVKESK. The CDR3 region is CASSRLTSGLNEQFF.

V usage is TRBV12-3 or TRBV12-4 and J usage is TRBJ2-7; the D call of TRBD2 rests on TCRdb alone, since no DNA is present to check it. This CDR3 spans 17 amino acids. The CDR3 sequence is CATSPEGPSGRIYEQYF.

J is TRBJ1-2 and V is TRBV7-6. The CDR3 is 15 residues long. Germline CDR1 and CDR2: SGHVS and FNYEAQ. CDR3 sequence: CASSLEPGINYGCTF.

The chain carries TRBV12-3 or TRBV12-4 and TRBJ2-3; TCRdb's D call of TRBD2 is untestable without DNA. The CDR3 extends over 14 amino acids. The CDR3 sequence: CASSLVGGSGTQYF.

This chain joins TRBV4-2 and TRBJ1-4; the D call of TRBD1 rests on TCRdb alone, since no DNA is present to check it. CDR3 length: 18 residues. In germline, CDR1 is LGHNA, CDR2 YNFKEQ. CDR3 amino acids: CASSHPWDVRNVDEKLFF.

The J gene is TRBJ2-2, the V gene TRBV7-9; TCRdb reports TRBD1, a call that lacks DNA to check it against. The CDR3 spans 17 residues. The germline V gene encodes CDR1 SEHNR and CDR2 FQNEAQ (reference sequence). The CDR3 sequence: CASSLPRGKGDTGELFF.

The V call is TRBV7-3, the J call TRBJ2-7; TCRdb lists TRBD2, though no DNA is available to test this call. The CDR3 length is 16 residues. The germline gives CDR1 SGHTA, CDR2 FQGTGA. CDR3 loop: CASSLRAKDFAYEQYF. The full variable domain, completed using reference TRBV7-3 and TRBJ2-7, is GAGVSQTPSNKVTEKGKYVELRCDPISGHTALYWYRQSLGQGPEFLIYFQGTGAADDSGLPNDRFFAVRPEGSVSTLKIQRTERGDSAVYLCASSLRAKDFAYEQYFGPGTRLTVT.

The chain employs TRBV29-1 and TRBJ1-1. The germline CDR1 and CDR2 sequences are SQVTM and ANQGSEA. This CDR3 is built from 12 residues. This chain's CDR3 is CSVEGAGTEAFF. Full variable domain (missing parts from reference TRBV29-1 and TRBJ1-1): SAVISQKPSRDICQRGTSLTIQCQVDSQVTMMFWYRQQPGQSLTLIATANQGSEATYESGFVIDKFPISRPNLTFSTLTVSNMSPEDSSIYLCSVEGAGTEAFFGQGTRLTVV.

The J gene is TRBJ2-1, the V gene TRBV12-3 or TRBV12-4; there is no DNA to check the TCRdb D call of TRBD2. This CDR3 region has 15 residues. The CDR3 region is CASSALGLAVVEQFF.

This CDR3 reads CASSTQASYEQYF. This sequence joins TRBV27 and TRBJ2-7. The V gene's germline CDR1 is MNHEY and CDR2 SMNVEV (reference sequence). This CDR3 has 13 residues.

J is TRBJ1-5 and V is TRBV2; the TCRdb D gene call, TRBD1, has no DNA to confirm it. This CDR3 is built from 16 residues. Germline CDR1 reads SNHLY; CDR2 reads FYNNEI. CDR3 sequence reads: CASSEALGQPNQPQHF.

J is TRBJ1-3 and V is TRBV7-9. The CDR3 is made up of 14 amino acids. Germline values: CDR1 SEHNR, CDR2 FQNEAQ (reference sequence). The CDR3 spells CASSSRGSGNTIYF.

This chain joins TRBV5-1 and TRBJ2-7; there is no DNA to check the TCRdb D call of TRBD1. The CDR3 is made up of 15 amino acids. Germline V gene sequence: CDR1 SGHRS, CDR2 YFSETQ. The CDR3 is CASSLVTGSPYEQYF.

This rearrangement joins TRBV19 to TRBJ2-7; the D call of TRBD1 rests on TCRdb alone, since no DNA is present to check it. CDR1 and CDR2 from the germline V gene are LNHDA and SQIVND (reference sequence). The CDR3 extends over 15 amino acids. The CDR3 region is CASSSLGQASYEQYF.

This chain uses TRBV29-1 with TRBJ2-1; TCRdb names TRBD2, which stays unverified in the absence of DNA. This CDR3 region has 16 residues. The germline V gene has CDR1 SQVTM and CDR2 ANQGSEA. The CDR3 region is CSVEFGAGGLRTEQFF.

V gene TRBV3-1 combines with J gene TRBJ2-5. This CDR3 has 12 amino acids. CDR1 is LGHDT and CDR2 is YNNKEL in the germline V gene (reference sequence). The CDR3 spells CASSHGVETQYF.

The chain uses TRBV27 and TRBJ1-1; TCRdb's D call, TRBD1, is unchecked because there is no DNA. CDR1 is MNHEY and CDR2 is SMNVEV in the germline V gene (reference sequence). The CDR3 spans 16 residues. CDR3 amino acids: CASSSPQGGLLTEAFF.

The chain has TRBV21-1 and TRBJ2-1. TRBV21-1 represents a pseudogene. The CDR3 has 18 amino acids. The CDR3 is CASSKALERPQENNEQFF.

This rearrangement joins TRBV30 to TRBJ1-1; the D call of TRBD1 rests on TCRdb alone, since no DNA is present to check it. Germline loops: CDR1 GTSNPN, CDR2 SVGIG (reference sequence). This CDR3 is 14 amino acids long. This chain's CDR3 is CAWNIGVMGTEAFF.

The rearrangement joins TRBV7-9 to TRBJ2-6; the D call from TCRdb, TRBD2, cannot be confirmed without DNA. The CDR3 totals 17 residues. The germline gives CDR1 SEHNR, CDR2 FQNEAQ (reference sequence). The CDR3 region is CASSLLQDSSGANVLTF. Looking up the rest from reference TRBV7-9 and TRBJ2-6 gives the full variable domain: DTGVSQNPRHKITKRGQNVTFRCDPISEHNRLYWYRQTLGQGPEFLTYFQNEAQLEKSRLLSDRFSAERPKGSFSTLEIQRTEQGDSAMYLCASSLLQDSSGANVLTFGAGSRLTVL.

The rearrangement joins TRBV4-1 to TRBJ2-2; TCRdb designates TRBD1, a call that cannot be tested without DNA. Germline-derived CDR1 and CDR2 are MGHRA and YSYEKL. The CDR3 contains 15 residues. The CDR3 loop reads CASSQDGGRTGELFF.

The V gene is TRBV16, the J gene TRBJ2-7. CDR3 size: 11 residues. Germline V gene data show CDR1 as KGHSY and CDR2 as FQNENV. CDR3 residues: CASSASPEQYF. Supplemented by reference TRBV16 and TRBJ2-7, the full variable domain reads GEEVAQTPKHLVRGEGQKAKLYCAPIKGHSYVFWYQQVLKNEFKFLISFQNENVFDETGMPKERFSAKCLPNSPCSLEIQATKLEDSAVYFCASSASPEQYFGPGTRLTVT.

The CDR3 here is CASASTLLGQINYGYTF. V is TRBV28 and J is TRBJ1-2; TCRdb outputs TRBD1, but without DNA this stays unchecked. Germline V CDR1 and CDR2: MDHEN, SYDVKM. This CDR3 spans 17 amino acids.

This chain joins TRBV3-1 and TRBJ2-1; the D gene TCRdb calls, TRBD1, cannot be checked with no DNA. This CDR3 spans 15 amino acids. Looked up from germline, CDR1 is LGHDT and CDR2 is YNNKEL (reference sequence). The CDR3 spells CASRPTGGYYDEQFF.

The V and J genes are TRBV27 and TRBJ1-1. Looked up from germline, CDR1 is MNHEY and CDR2 is SMNVEV (reference sequence). This CDR3 has 13 residues. The CDR3 loop is CASGLGLNTEAFF.

The chain carries TRBV29-1 and TRBJ1-2; TCRdb names TRBD1, which stays unverified in the absence of DNA. Germline V gene data show CDR1 as SQVTM and CDR2 as ANQGSEA. The CDR3 totals 13 residues. The CDR3 sequence is CSVEAQGAEGYTF.

The chain joins TRBV11-2 to TRBJ2-7; lacking DNA, the TRBD1 call made by TCRdb goes unchecked. This CDR3 spans 13 amino acids. Germline V gives CDR1 SGHAT, CDR2 FQNNGV. The CDR3 region is CASSLRAGGEQYF.

The J gene is TRBJ2-7, the V gene TRBV27; the TCRdb call, TRBD2, lacks DNA for checking. CDR3 length: 14 residues. Germline lookup yields CDR1 MNHEY and CDR2 SMNVEV (reference sequence). CDR3 amino acids: CASSYETSGYEQYF.

This chain connects TRBV12-3 or TRBV12-4 to TRBJ2-1; TCRdb names TRBD1, which stays unverified in the absence of DNA. The CDR3 consists of 12 residues. The CDR3 spells CASVGGDNEQFF.

The chain joins TRBV28 to TRBJ2-5; the TRBD1 assignment by TCRdb is unverifiable without DNA. The germline V gene has CDR1 MDHEN and CDR2 SYDVKM. This CDR3 has 18 amino acids. CDR3 sequence reads: CASSLVGFEGAAGETQYF.

The chain recombines TRBV5-1 with TRBJ1-2; as DNA is missing, the TRBD1 call by TCRdb cannot be tested. The CDR3 has 12 amino acids. Germline CDR1 and CDR2: SGHRS and YFSETQ. The CDR3 reads CASSQGNYGYTF. The variable domain in full, completed from reference TRBV5-1 and TRBJ1-2, reads KAGVTQTPRYLIKTRGQQVTLSCSPISGHRSVSWYQQTPGQGLQFLFEYFSETQRNKGNFPGRFSGRQFSNSRSEMNVSTLELGDSALYLCASSQGNYGYTFGSGTRLTVV.